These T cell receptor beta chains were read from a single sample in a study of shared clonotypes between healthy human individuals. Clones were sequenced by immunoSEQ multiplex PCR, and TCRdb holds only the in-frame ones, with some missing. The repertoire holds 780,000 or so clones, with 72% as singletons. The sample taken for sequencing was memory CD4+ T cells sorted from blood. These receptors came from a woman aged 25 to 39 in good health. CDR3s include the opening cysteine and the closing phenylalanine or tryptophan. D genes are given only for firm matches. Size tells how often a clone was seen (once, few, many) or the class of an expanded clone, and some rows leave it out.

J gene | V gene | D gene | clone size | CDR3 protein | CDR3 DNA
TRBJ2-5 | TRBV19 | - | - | CASSPRDSVGTQYF | TGTGCCAGTAGTCCTCGGGACTCGGTCGGGACCCAGTACTTC
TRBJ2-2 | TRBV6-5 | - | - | CASSYSQGPTGELFF | TGTGCCAGCAGTTACTCGCAGGGGCCCACCGGGGAGCTGTTTTTT
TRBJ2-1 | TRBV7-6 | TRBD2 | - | CASSRGLAEGNEQFF | TGTGCCAGCAGCAGAGGACTAGCGGAGGGCAATGAGCAGTTCTTC
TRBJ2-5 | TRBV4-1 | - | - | CASSQDRGTISQYF | TGCGCCAGCAGCCAAGATCGGGGGACAATTAGTCAGTACTTC
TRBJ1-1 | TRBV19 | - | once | CASSISATGTEAFF | TGTGCCAGTAGTATATCCGCCACAGGGACTGAAGCTTTCTTT
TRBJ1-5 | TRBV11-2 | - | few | CASSPDGTENQPQHF | TGTGCCAGCAGCCCGGACGGGACCGAAAATCAGCCCCAGCATTTT
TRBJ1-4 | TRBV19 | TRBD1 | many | CASTPGQSEKLFF | TGTGCCAGTACCCCGGGACAGAGTGAAAAACTGTTTTTT
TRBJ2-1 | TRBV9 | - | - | CASSVVKGGDNEQFF | TGTGCCAGCAGCGTAGTGAAGGGGGGTGACAATGAGCAGTTCTTC
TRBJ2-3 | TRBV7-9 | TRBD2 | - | CASSPRVAGRTDTQYF | TGTGCCAGCAGCCCTCGCGTAGCGGGCCGCACAGATACGCAGTATTTT
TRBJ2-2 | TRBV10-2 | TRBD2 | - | CATTSGGGELFF | TGCGCCACCACCAGCGGGGGCGGGGAGCTGTTTTTT
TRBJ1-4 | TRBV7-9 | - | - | CASSLAQGTNEKLFF | TGTGCCAGCAGCTTAGCTCAGGGCACTAATGAAAAACTGTTTTTT
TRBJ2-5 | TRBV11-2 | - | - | CASSLGTGETQYF | TGTGCCAGCAGCTTAGGAACGGGGGAGACCCAGTACTTC
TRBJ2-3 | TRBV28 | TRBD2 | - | CASRPPPGLAESYTDTQYF | TGTGCCAGCAGACCTCCCCCGGGACTAGCGGAGAGTTACACAGATACGCAGTATTTT
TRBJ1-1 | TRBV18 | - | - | CASSPEQGRTEAFF | TGTGCCAGCTCACCCGAACAGGGTCGAACTGAAGCTTTCTTT
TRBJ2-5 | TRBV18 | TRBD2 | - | CASSPQTGLAGETQYF | TGTGCCAGCTCACCTCAAACGGGACTAGCGGGGGAGACCCAGTACTTC
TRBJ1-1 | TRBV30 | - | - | CAWTIGGGGAEAFF | TGTGCCTGGACTATAGGAGGGGGGGGCGCTGAAGCTTTCTTT
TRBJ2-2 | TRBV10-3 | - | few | CAISPRVPDTGELFF | TGTGCCATCAGTCCGCGGGTACCTGACACCGGGGAGCTGTTTTTT
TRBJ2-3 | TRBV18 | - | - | CASSRALGMTDTQYF | TGTGCCAGCTCGCGGGCCTTAGGGATGACAGATACGCAGTATTTT
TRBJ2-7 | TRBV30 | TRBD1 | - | CAWRPGQIYEQYF | TGTGCCTGGAGACCGGGACAGATATACGAGCAGTACTTC
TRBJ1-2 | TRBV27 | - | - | CASSSGLYGYTF | TGTGCCAGCAGTTCCGGGCTCTATGGCTACACCTTC
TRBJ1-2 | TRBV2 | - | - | CASSNSGAHNYGYTF | TGTGCCAGTAGCAATTCAGGGGCGCATAACTATGGCTACACCTTC
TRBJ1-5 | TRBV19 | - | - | CASSSRPSSSRISNQPQHF | TGTGCCAGTAGTTCCCGTCCCTCTAGTAGTCGGATTAGCAATCAGCCCCAGCATTTT
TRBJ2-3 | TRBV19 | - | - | CASSKGGSTDTQYF | TGTGCCAGTAGTAAGGGGGGGAGCACAGATACGCAGTATTTT
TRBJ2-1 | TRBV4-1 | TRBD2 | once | CASSQQLAGGKIEQFF | TGCGCCAGCAGCCAACAACTAGCGGGGGGGAAGATTGAGCAGTTCTTC
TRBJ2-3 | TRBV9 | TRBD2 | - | CASSVGGTSGQIRQYF | TGTGCCAGCAGCGTAGGCGGGACTAGCGGCCAGATACGGCAGTATTTT
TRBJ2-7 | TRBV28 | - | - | CASKKDSSNYEQYF | TGTGCCAGCAAAAAGGACAGCTCCAATTACGAGCAGTACTTC
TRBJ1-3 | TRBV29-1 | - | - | CSAKLGIGNTIYF | TGCAGCGCCAAGCTCGGGATCGGAAACACCATATATTTT
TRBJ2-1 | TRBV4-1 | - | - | CASSQFPPHLLASYNEQFF | TGCGCCAGCAGCCAATTCCCCCCACACTTGCTAGCGTCATACAATGAGCAGTTCTTC
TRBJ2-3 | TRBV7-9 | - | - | CASSLALATDTQYF | TGTGCCAGCAGCTTAGCGCTAGCGACAGATACGCAGTATTTT
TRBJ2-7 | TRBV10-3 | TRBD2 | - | CAISEGLAVPYEQYF | TGTGCCATCAGTGAAGGGCTAGCGGTCCCCTACGAGCAGTACTTC
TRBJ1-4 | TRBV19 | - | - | CASNRGGNEKLFF | TGTGCCAGTAACCGGGGAGGGAATGAAAAACTGTTTTTT
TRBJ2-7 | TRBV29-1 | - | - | CSVESGFYEQYF | TGCAGCGTAGAATCCGGGTTTTACGAGCAGTACTTC
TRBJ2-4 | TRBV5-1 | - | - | CASSFNILAKNIQYF | TGCGCCAGCAGCTTCAACATCTTAGCCAAAAACATTCAGTACTTC
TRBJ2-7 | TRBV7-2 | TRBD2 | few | CASSFEGGIETYEQYF | TGTGCCAGCAGCTTCGAGGGAGGGATTGAGACCTACGAGCAGTACTTC
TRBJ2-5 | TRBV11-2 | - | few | CASSATSQGRGTQYF | TGTGCCAGCAGCGCGACTTCCCAGGGTAGGGGGACCCAGTACTTC
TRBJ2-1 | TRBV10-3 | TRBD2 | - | CAISPSGLAGKYNEQFF | TGTGCCATCAGCCCCTCCGGACTAGCGGGGAAATACAATGAGCAGTTCTTC
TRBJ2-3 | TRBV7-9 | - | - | CASSLRLAIGRTDTQYF | TGTGCCAGCAGCTTACGGCTAGCGATTGGACGCACAGATACGCAGTATTTT
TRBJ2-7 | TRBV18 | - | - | CASSPQGAPSGVSYEQYF | TGTGCCAGCTCACCGCAGGGGGCACCCAGCGGGGTCTCCTACGAGCAGTACTTC
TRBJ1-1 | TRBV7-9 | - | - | CASSHQNTEAFF | TGTGCCAGCAGCCACCAGAACACTGAAGCTTTCTTT
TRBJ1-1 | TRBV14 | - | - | CASSQEWQVPFF | TGTGCCAGCAGCCAAGAATGGCAGGTACCTTTCTTT
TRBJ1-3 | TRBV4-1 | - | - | CASSQGARGTGNTIYF | TGCGCCAGCAGCCAAGGAGCCCGTGGGACTGGAAACACCATATATTTT
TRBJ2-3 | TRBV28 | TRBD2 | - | CASKTSGSPLPFQYF | TGTGCCAGCAAAACTAGCGGGTCGCCCCTCCCTTTCCAGTATTTT
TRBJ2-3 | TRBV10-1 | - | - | CASGESGKGEADTQYF | TGCGCCAGCGGGGAGAGTGGCAAGGGGGAAGCAGATACGCAGTATTTT
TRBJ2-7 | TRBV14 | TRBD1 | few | CASSPGTGSYEQYF | TGTGCCAGCAGCCCCGGGACAGGGTCTTACGAGCAGTACTTC
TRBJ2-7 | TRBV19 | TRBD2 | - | CASNPSSGRIDEQYF | TGTGCCAGTAATCCATCTAGCGGGAGGATTGACGAGCAGTACTTC
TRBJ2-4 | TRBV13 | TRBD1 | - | CASSPGTGNIQYF | TGTGCCAGCAGCCCAGGGACAGGAAACATTCAGTACTTC